A single sample gave rise to the 16 T cell receptor beta chains below, sequenced in a study of blood T cell repertoires in COVID-19. The protocol was immunoSEQ multiplex PCR, while the TCRdb copy is restricted to in-frame clones and leaves out a portion. The sample contains a few hundred thousand clones, 80% to 90% of which appear only once. The sequencing sample was made of peripheral blood. These receptors were collected from a woman in her 50s with acute or convalescent COVID-19.

This chain uses TRBV7-2 with TRBJ2-1, with 7 bases matching TRBD1. There are 14 residues in the CDR3. From germline, CDR1 is SGHTA and CDR2 FQGNSA. With V trimmed by 5 bases and J by 12 bases, 13 bases remained unmatched. DNA of the CDR3: TGTGCCAGCAGCCGTCAAGGGGGACAGACTTCGCAGTTCTTC. It is translated as CASSRQGGQTSQFF.

The chain uses TRBV11-2 and TRBJ1-3; D unclear. Trimming left V 5 bases short and J 0 bases short, with 11 bases between. Germline loops: CDR1 SGHAT, CDR2 FQNNGV. The CDR3 has 15 residues. CDR3 coding DNA: TGTGCCAGCAGCCCGCAGGTCTACTCTGGAAACACCATATATTTT. Amino acids: CASSPQVYSGNTIYF.

The chain employs TRBV5-8 and TRBJ1-1; no firm D call. Germline V gene lookup returns CDR1 SGHTS and CDR2 YDEGEE. V shed 2 bases and J shed 4 bases, with 12 bases lying between them. The CDR3 runs 14 residues. The CDR3 DNA follows: TGTGCCAGCAGCTTAGTCCGCGGGAGCACTGAAGCTTTCTTT. Its protein is CASSLVRGSTEAFF.

In its sample, this clone was seen once. The V gene is TRBV7-3, the J gene TRBJ2-2, with 7 bases aligning to TRBD1. V lost 0 bases and J lost 6; bases outside the gene matches: 4. The CDR3 has 15 residues. The germline gives CDR1 SGHTA, CDR2 FQGTGA. The CDR3 is CASSLTGGAPGELFF. CDR3 in DNA: TGTGCCAGCAGCTTAACAGGGGGCGCCCCCGGGGAGCTGTTTTTT.

The J gene is TRBJ2-1, the V gene TRBV6-5; 11 nucleotides agree with TRBD2. Germline V CDR1 and CDR2: MNHEY, SVGAGI. Trimming cost V 6 bases and J 4 bases; bases outside gene matches: 5. This CDR3 contains 15 residues. The CDR3 sequence is CASSPGLADYNEQFF. DNA of the CDR3: TGTGCCAGCAGCCCGGGACTAGCGGATTACAATGAGCAGTTCTTC.

DNA for the CDR3: TGCGCCAGCAGTGAGCTGGGGGGGCAGTACTTC. Its protein is CASSELGGQYF. This chain uses TRBV10-1 with TRBJ2-7, with D perhaps TRBD2 (6 bases). V shed 2 bases and J shed 9 bases, with 8 bases lying between them. The CDR3 length is 11 residues. Germline CDR1 is WNHNN and CDR2 is SYGVQD (reference sequence).

The chain joins TRBV7-6 to TRBJ1-1, with TRBD1 identical over 9 bases. CDR3 length: 13 residues. J was trimmed by 7 bases and V by 2 bases; bases with no gene match: 2. Germline values: CDR1 SGHVS, CDR2 FNYEAQ. The CDR3 reads CASSLRQGVEAFF. The DNA of the CDR3 is TGTGCCAGCAGCTTAAGACAGGGGGTTGAAGCTTTCTTT.

The chain links TRBV10-3 to TRBJ2-2; 7 bases match TRBD2. This CDR3 contains 17 residues. V shed 5 bases and J 4 bases; nucleotides not matched to a gene: 13. In germline, CDR1 is ENHRY, CDR2 SYGVKD. The CDR3 DNA is TGTGCCATCAGTTTTCTGGGAGGGTTTCCAAGCACCGGGGAGCTGTTTTTT. As protein: CAISFLGGFPSTGELFF.

The rearrangement joins TRBV14 to TRBJ2-7; 7 positions agree with TRBD1. J gave up 2 bases and V 5 bases, and 6 bases lay outside the gene matches. Germline V gene data show CDR1 as SGHDN and CDR2 as FVKESK. The CDR3 consists of 14 residues. The CDR3: CASSYGTDPYEQYF. CDR3 bases: TGTGCCAGCAGCTACGGGACAGATCCCTACGAGCAGTACTTC. Full variable domain (missing parts from reference TRBV14 and TRBJ2-7): EAGVTQFPSHSVIEKGQTVTLRCDPISGHDNLYWYRRVMGKEIKFLLHFVKESKQDESGMPNNRFLAERTGGTYSTLKVQPAELEDSGVYFCASSYGTDPYEQYFGPGTRLTVT.

DNA of the CDR3: TGTGCTAGTGGCCTCTTATTCGGGGGGAGAAGCAATCAGCCCCAGCATTTT. This encodes CASGLLFGGRSNQPQHF. This chain connects TRBV12-5 to TRBJ1-5; tentatively, D is TRBD1 (5 bases). The CDR3 has 17 residues. The V end lost 6 bases, the J end lost 1 base, and 19 bases lay between the germline ends. CDR1 and CDR2 (germline): LGHNT, FRNRAP.

This chain links TRBV9 with TRBJ2-5; no definite D call. The CDR3 totals 17 residues. Per germline, CDR1 SGDLS and CDR2 YYNGEE. Between the trimmed V and J ends, which lost 0 bases and 6 bases, there was a span of 21 bases. The CDR3 nucleotides read TGTGCCAGCAGCGTAGTAATAGATGTGCCCCAGAGGAAGACCCAGTACTTC. It is translated as CASSVVIDVPQRKTQYF.

The chain joins TRBV7-9 to TRBJ2-7; perhaps TRBD1 as D (6 bases). Germline V gene data show CDR1 as SEHNR and CDR2 as FQNEAQ (reference sequence). V lost 7 bases to trimming and J lost 0 bases, with 10 bases between them. The CDR3 has 13 amino acids. CDR3 residues: CASTTTGSYEQYF. The CDR3, as DNA: TGTGCCAGCACAACGACAGGCTCCTACGAGCAGTACTTC.

The rearrangement joins TRBV5-1 to TRBJ2-5; a possible D gene is TRBD2 (5 bases). V dropped 7 bases and J dropped 5 bases, with 9 bases sitting between them. The V gene's germline CDR1 is SGHRS and CDR2 YFSETQ. This CDR3 has 11 residues. The CDR3, as DNA: TGCGCCAGCGCCTCGGGGGAGACCCAGTACTTC. It translates to CASASGETQYF.

The V call is TRBV27, the J call TRBJ2-7; TRBD2 matches 7 bases. The V and J ends lost 8 bases and 7 bases, in that order; junction bases with no gene match: 11. CDR3 size: 13 residues. Germline assignment: CDR1 MNHEY and CDR2 SMNVEV (reference sequence). Written as DNA, the CDR3 is TGTGCCAGCGCCTTGGGGAGGGTGGGGGAGCAGTACTTC. This encodes CASALGRVGEQYF.

The V call is TRBV9, the J call TRBJ2-3; 9 bases map to TRBD1. The junction had 6 bases not matched to a gene; V was cut back by 7 bases and J by 3 bases. This CDR3 spans 14 amino acids. Germline V gene lookup returns CDR1 SGDLS and CDR2 YYNGEE. In DNA form, the CDR3 reads TGTGCCAGCGGGAAACAGGGGGCTACAGATACGCAGTATTTT. It is translated as CASGKQGATDTQYF.

V and J are TRBV4-3 and TRBJ1-1, with D perhaps matching TRBD1 (6 bases). With 1 base removed from V and 3 bases from J, the gap between germline ends came to 21 bases. Germline-derived CDR1 and CDR2 are LGHNA and YSLEER. The CDR3 has 18 residues. The CDR3, as DNA: TGCGCCAGCAGCCAAGTCCCCTCAGGGGAGTATACTTACACTGAAGCTTTCTTT. Amino acid sequence: CASSQVPSGEYTYTEAFF.